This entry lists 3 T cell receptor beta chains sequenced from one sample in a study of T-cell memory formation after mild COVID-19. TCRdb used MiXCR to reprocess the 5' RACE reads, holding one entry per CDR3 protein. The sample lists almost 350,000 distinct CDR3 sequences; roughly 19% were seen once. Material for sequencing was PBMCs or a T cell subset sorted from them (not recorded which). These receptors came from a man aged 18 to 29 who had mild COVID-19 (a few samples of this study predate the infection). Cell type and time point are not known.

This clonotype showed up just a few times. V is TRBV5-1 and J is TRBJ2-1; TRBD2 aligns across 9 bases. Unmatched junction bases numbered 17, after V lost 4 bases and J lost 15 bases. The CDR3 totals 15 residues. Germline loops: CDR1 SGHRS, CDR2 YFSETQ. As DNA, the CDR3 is TGCGCCAGCAGCCCCACTCCGAATTGGCGGGGGGGCCTGTTCTTC. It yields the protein CASSPTPNWRGGLFF.

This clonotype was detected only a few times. The CDR3 DNA is TGCAGCGTTGAAGATTGCAGAATCGACAGGGGAGGATCACCCCTCCACTTT. Its protein is CSVEDCRIDRGGSPLHF. This rearrangement joins TRBV29-1 to TRBJ1-6; TRBD1 matches 8 bases. J gave up 10 bases and V 0 bases, and 14 bases lay outside the gene matches. This CDR3 is 17 amino acids long. Looked up from germline, CDR1 is SQVTM and CDR2 is ANQGSEA.

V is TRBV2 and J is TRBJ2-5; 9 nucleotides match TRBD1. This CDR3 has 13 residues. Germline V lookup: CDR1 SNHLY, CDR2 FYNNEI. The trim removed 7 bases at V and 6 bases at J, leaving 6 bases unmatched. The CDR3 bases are TGTGCCAGCATTCCGGGACAGGGAAAGACCCAGTACTTC. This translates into CASIPGQGKTQYF.